The TCR beta chain under discussion was sequenced for a study of metastatic and nonmetastatic thyroid tumors. Patients underwent thyroid surgery, and none had received any treatment before it. V trimming: 5 bases; J trimming: 4 bases; junction bases outside the gene matches: 9. Per germline, CDR1 SEHNR and CDR2 FQNEAQ (reference sequence). The CDR3 covers 15 residues. This clone was seen repeatedly, ten times or more. From the PCR reads, TCRdb re-called clones with MiXCR. The data hold some 22,000 clones, with approximately 23% observed a single time. Sequencing used tumor tissue. This sequence was found in a female donor with papillary thyroid cancer or a benign thyroid nodule (not recorded which). Some clones in this sample may be carry-over from other donors' samples. The J gene is TRBJ1-2, the V gene TRBV7-9, with 8 positions matching TRBD1. The CDR3 loop is CASSLVGQVGYGYTF. CDR3 in DNA: TGTGCCAGCAGCCTAGTGGGACAGGTGGGCTATGGCTACACCTTC.